The 4 T cell receptor beta chains reported below all come from one sample, sequenced in a study of T-cell memory formation after mild COVID-19. TCRdb re-analysed the 5' RACE reads in MiXCR, keeping a single row per CDR3 protein. The sample includes about 250,000 distinct CDR3 sequences, over 15% of them seen just once. Sample: PBMCs or a T cell subset sorted from them (not recorded which). Receptor source: an adult woman who had mild COVID-19 (a few samples of this study predate the infection). Cell type and time point are not known.

The CDR3 DNA follows: TGTGCTAGTGGTTTGGTAGCGGGAGGTCGAAATACGCAGTATTTT. It codes for CASGLVAGGRNTQYF. The V gene is TRBV12-5, the J gene TRBJ2-3; 9 bases match TRBD2. Germline V CDR1 and CDR2: LGHNT, FRNRAP. Losses at the gene ends were 0 bases for V and 7 bases for J; bases not matched to a gene: 5. This CDR3 spans 15 amino acids.

V usage is TRBV3-1 and J usage is TRBJ2-3; D remains unclear. This CDR3 has 12 amino acids. V dropped 4 bases and J dropped 8 bases, with 10 bases sitting between them. Germline CDR1 reads LGHDT; CDR2 reads YNNKEL (reference sequence). CDR3 region: CASSLRKGTQYF. The CDR3 DNA reads TGTGCCAGCAGCCTGCGCAAAGGTACGCAGTATTTT.

The V and J genes are TRBV18 and TRBJ1-5; 7 bases line up with TRBD1. The CDR3 runs 16 residues. V trimming: 8 bases; J trimming: 3 bases; junction bases outside the gene matches: 13. Per germline, CDR1 KGHSH and CDR2 LQKENI. The CDR3 region is CASTPAQGLSNQPQHF. CDR3 sequence (DNA): TGTGCCAGCACCCCGGCACAGGGGCTATCCAATCAGCCCCAGCATTTT.

This clonotype was recorded many times. Written as DNA, the CDR3 is TGCGCCAGCAGCTTAGAACTACCCCTCACGGATACGCAGTATTTT. As protein: CASSLELPLTDTQYF. The chain is built from TRBV5-1 and TRBJ2-3, with no clear D. Trimming left V 2 bases short and J 6 bases short, with 16 bases between. CDR1 is SGHRS and CDR2 is YFSETQ in the germline V gene. The CDR3 is 15 amino acids.